Sequencing of this TCR beta chain was carried out in a study of cytomegalovirus exposure and HLA in healthy donors (TCRdb year 2017). Context from the whole study: According to an earlier analysis of 550 to 700 of the donors, about 179 million T cells yielded 117 million unique TCR beta sequences and about 300 Gb of sequence data. Roughly 300 gigabases of sequencing data and some 85 million unique TCR sequences were included in an early release covering about 620 HLA-typed donors. Of the 398 genotyped donors, around 81% fell in the genetic ancestry cluster associated with self-reported Caucasian donors. The study aimed to test whether cataloging public T cell receptors could reveal signatures of past pathogen exposure. Using immunosequencing, the study profiled T cell repertoires from 666 subjects and related those repertoires to cytomegalovirus serostatus. A separate validation cohort of about 110 different subjects was used in addition to the approximately 700-subject first cohort. The study combined high-throughput TCR immunosequencing, statistical association of individual TCRs with disease status, and machine learning to predict cytomegalovirus infection status. A later analysis re-examined previously published TCR beta repertoires from just over 650 donors and added high-resolution HLA genotyping to investigate patterns of TCR occurrence. The later analysis used no new phenotypic data to find candidate immune exposures, relying instead on TCR beta sequences and their occurrence across donors. An earlier analysis of 450 to 750 of the donors used high-throughput TCR beta sequencing to judge whether each TCR beta V gene segment behaved as functional or pseudogenic. Alongside the repertoire data, information on donor age, sex, ethnicity and CMV serostatus was compiled. Genome-wide SNP genotypes for about 55% of the roughly 670 donors were used in a later genetic analysis, which treated that subset as a discovery cohort. Every discovery cohort repertoire had been produced on one sequencing platform. Class I and class II HLA loci were covered by the typing at four-digit resolution. Typing coverage differed by locus: A, B, C, DRB1 and DQB1 were typed in about 620-630 donors, DQA1 in 500 to 550, DPA1 in 600 to 610, and DPB1 in about 450. A few DR-DQ haplotypes were handled as single units for association and clustering because linkage in the cohort was strong. Among 398 genotyped donors of the cohort, an average of approximately 200,000 unique TCR beta nucleotide sequences was sequenced per donor, of which approximately 19% were non-productive. The investigation overall reported the following: Immune exposure information for the cohort was limited to CMV serostatus. Specific HLA alleles were associated with more than 15,000 TCR beta sequences at a false discovery rate of 0.05 in a later analysis. A later analysis reported that several top co-occurrence clusters appeared linked to parvovirus B19, influenza, CMV and Epstein-Barr virus. A further reported finding was that TCR beta sequences accurately predicted the HLA-A and HLA-B alleles for most subjects in the first cohort. Some IMGT-functional V segments, including TRBV6-2 and TRBV6-3, could not be told apart with the 87-base-pair reads, so those segments were excluded. The cohort was sequenced for TCR beta chains only, and without alpha or paired-chain data the features that could be detected were limited. In an earlier analysis of approximately 590 of the donors, most TCR beta V segments were observed in productive rearrangements about 87% or about 30% of the time, broadly matching IMGT annotations. The study gave a list of under 200 TCR beta chains associated with cytomegalovirus. Most TCR sequences were observed very rarely across donors, whereas some public TCRs were present in many individuals. Presence/absence analyses assumed roughly uniform sequencing depth across donors, an assumption that may not hold. According to a later analysis, TCR association rates differed among HLA loci, with DRB1 alleles showing the most associated TCRs and HLA-C alleles showing the fewest. A later genetic analysis reported fewer N-insertions in productive TCRs among donors in an Asian-associated ancestry cluster than the approximately 700-donor mean. According to a later analysis, most CMV-associated TCR beta chains appeared to be HLA-restricted, and the HLA associations seemed to be driven largely by CMV exposure. Because some donors lacked HLA typing at each locus, the association tests relied only on the typed subset. An association between a missense DCLRE1C variant and V-gene and J-gene trimming of TCR beta chains was found in a later genetic analysis and replicated in an independent cohort. In both the original and validation cohorts, the classifier was reported to diagnose cytomegalovirus status with high specificity and sensitivity. In a later analysis, HLA-associated TCR beta chains showed more clonal expansion and lower generation probabilities than non-associated chains that were equally common. The authors suggested that the approach could potentially be extended to other disease states and immunological phenotypes. Because counts were too low, about 18 rarely observed V segments, including chromosome 9 orphons, were excluded from the earlier analysis of a few hundred of the donors. Linkage disequilibrium might explain the correlated functional status among segregating V segments, but an unknown experimental factor could not be ruled out. Assigning TCR associations to individual alleles was difficult when HLA alleles, especially DR and DQ, strongly co-occurred. A cluster of highly shared sequence variants was judged likely to represent a technical artifact of the sequencing pipeline. In vitro tests confirmed that three of the cytomegalovirus-associated TCR beta chains recognize cytomegalovirus antigens.

The cohort comprised hundreds of healthy bone marrow donors. Cohort members were all nominally healthy when sampled, although unrecorded immune exposures were likely present. The donor tested CMV seropositive, placing the donor among the 250 to 350 seropositive members of the cohort. A peripheral blood sample was provided by each donor, and peripheral blood mononuclear cells were used for TCR beta sequencing. The Qiagen DNeasy Blood Extraction Kit was used to extract genomic DNA from the blood cell samples. Receptor libraries were prepared by the immunoSEQ multiplex PCR assay. For the multiplex PCR, a mixture combining 60 forward primers for TCR Vbeta segments and 13 reverse primers for TCR Jbeta segments was used. Amplification of the CDR3 region of rearranged TCR beta genes was performed with a multiplex PCR assay on genomic DNA. On the Illumina HiSeq System, the amplified TCR beta libraries were sequenced as 87-base-pair reads. In the original analysis: In a later analysis, around 80 million unique TCR beta chains were counted across the 666 repertoires, and roughly 10 million of these chains were shared by at least two donors. A nearest-neighbor algorithm error-corrected the raw reads and collapsed the reads into unique sequences, merging closely related sequences to remove PCR and sequencing errors. Alignment of CDR3 sequences to IMGT reference sequences was used to assign V, D and J gene segments. For a sequence to be retained, a match of at least six nucleotides was required to both a V gene segment and a J gene segment. A rearrangement counted as productive if the CDR3 had no stop codons and remained in frame with V and J, and every other rearrangement counted as non-productive. Following IMGT convention, CDR3 was defined as the stretch from the second conserved V-encoded cysteine up to the conserved J-encoded phenylalanine. The earlier analysis of roughly 590 of the donors excluded any sequence lacking an unambiguous match to a single V gene segment. In an earlier analysis of 587 of the donors, V segments were called functional above 56.7% productive rearrangements and were called segregating when the between-donor standard deviation exceeded 5%. A statistical classification framework was built to diagnose cytomegalovirus status from the catalog of TCR beta chain sequences. V and J gene assignment, in a later analysis, came from comparing TCR nucleotide sequences with IMGT/GENE-DB human TR gene sequences. The TCRdist pipeline was used in a later analysis to assign CDR3 sequences and most-parsimonious VDJ recombination scenarios. A later analysis defined each TCR beta chain by its CDR3 amino acid sequence plus V-gene family, and excluded reads lacking a unique V-gene family. To address suspected cross-contamination and a sequencing artifact, a later analysis removed 592 highly shared, low-generation-probability nucleotide sequences. For each public chain, a later analysis derived a clonal expansion index from normalized ranks of inferred template counts within each repertoire. A later analysis computed generation probabilities with a VDJ recombination model fitted to out-of-frame rearrangements, and checked the results against IGoR. In a later analysis, TCR-TCR, TCR-HLA and TCR-CMV co-occurrence was scored with hypergeometric tests, and a repertoire-size bias correction was applied to TCR pairs. In a later analysis, false discovery rates were estimated by permuting HLA or CMV assignments 20 times. In a later analysis, co-occurring TCRs were grouped using DBSCAN, and TCRdist sequence similarity was added for clustering within HLA-allele-positive subsets. For co-occurrence clustering, repertoires with fewer than 30,000 or more than 120,000 public chains were excluded, along with five repertoires with anomalous nucleotide sharing. In its TCRdb copy, this immuneACCESS table keeps in-frame sequences only and misses some clones. Where compared with another copy, unresolved V genes explain less than half of these, and the others have no known cause. The DNA gave D and trimming, while V, J and clone size come from that table. The sample table records 80,000 to 100,000 clones; 70% to 80% of these occur just once. Clones ranked in the top ten supply around 3.5% of the sample.

The CDR1 and CDR2 encoded by the germline V gene are SNHLY and FYNNEI. The CDR3 has 14 amino acids, counting the end cysteine and phenylalanine. The kept DNA is CDR3 alone, 42 bases in frame from the first base. The V end loses 5 bases and the J end loses 2 bases, and a stretch of 12 bases separates them. This clone was counted a single time. Its antigen remains undetermined. There are no base qualities to consult, and no much larger clone falls within one base. The sequence derives from a male donor in good health and CMV-seropositive. Material: PBMCs. This chain is built from TRBV2 and TRBJ1-1; the D region possibly corresponds to TRBD1 (5 bases align). For the CDR3, the sequence is CASSYQGINTEAFF. DNA sequence: TGTGCCAGCAGTTACCAGGGAATCAACACTGAAGCTTTCTTT.